Shown below are 12 T cell receptor beta chains from a single sample sequenced in a study of breast tumors, draining lymph nodes, adjacent tissues. Axillary draining lymph nodes of breast cancer patients supplied the node samples. TCRdb re-called the multiplex PCR reads with MiXCR, one entry per CDR3 protein. The data show about 150,000 distinct CDR3 sequences, with 30% to 35% seen just once and about 2.5% held by the top ten. Sequenced: axillary lymph node tissue. The source of these receptors is a female donor with breast cancer. Some clones in this sample may be carry-over from other donors' samples.

A word on this clonotype: Lacking the conserved final phenylalanine or tryptophan, this CDR3 likely reflects a read error. The DNA is left out, because the CDR3 cannot be placed on it with certainty; the CDR3 is given as TCRdb lists it. This chain connects TRBV11-2 to TRBJ2-7; the table's TRBD1 call for D was not verified on the DNA. The length of the CDR3 is 8 amino acids, counting both ends. Germline lookup yields CDR1 SGHAT and CDR2 FQNNGV. The CDR3 region is CASRPTGQ.

This clonotype appeared many times. J is TRBJ1-2 and V is TRBV6-5, with TRBD1 as a possible D gene (5 bases). The CDR3 length is 11 residues. Germline V gene data show CDR1 as MNHEY and CDR2 as SVGAGI. Between the trimmed V and J ends, which lost 6 bases and 8 bases, there was a span of 10 bases. CDR3 coding DNA: TGTGCCAGCAGCGGGGCGCAGGGCTACACCTTC. It specifies CASSGAQGYTF.

The chain joins TRBV4-1 to TRBJ2-2; D may be TRBD2 (5 bases). This CDR3 comprises 18 residues. The germline V and J ends were trimmed by 1 base and 0 bases, with 15 bases remaining between them. CDR1 and CDR2 (germline): MGHRA, YSYEKL. CDR3: CASSQGEIAPPNTGELFF. CDR3 DNA: TGCGCCAGCAGCCAAGGGGAAATAGCGCCACCGAACACCGGGGAGCTGTTTTTT.

This clonotype has only a few counts. The rearrangement uses TRBV27 and TRBJ2-3; no definite D call. From germline, CDR1 is MNHEY and CDR2 SMNVEV (reference sequence). Trimming shortened V by 10 bases and J by 2 bases, and 13 bases separated the two germline ends. This CDR3 is built from 13 residues. In nucleotides, the CDR3 is TGTGCCACCCGTCGTCGGTCCACAGATACGCAGTATTTT. Translated, it gives CATRRRSTDTQYF.

This clonotype has at least ten counts. V and J are TRBV3-1 and TRBJ2-5; D is possibly TRBD1 (5 bases). The germline gives CDR1 LGHDT, CDR2 YNNKEL (reference sequence). The CDR3 contains 13 residues. With 5 bases removed from V and 0 bases from J, the gap between germline ends came to 7 bases. CDR3 loop: CASSVTDQETQYF. In DNA form, the CDR3 reads TGTGCCAGCAGCGTGACAGACCAAGAGACCCAGTACTTC.

This clonotype was detected ten times or more. The chain carries TRBV7-6 and TRBJ1-5; 8 bases match TRBD1. CDR3 length: 16 amino acids. CDR1 is SGHVS, CDR2 FNYEAQ, per germline. V shed 7 bases and J 7 bases; nucleotides not matched to a gene: 15. CDR3 in amino acids: CASIRRQGAVEQPQHF. CDR3 nucleotides: TGTGCCAGCATCCGCCGGCAGGGGGCAGTTGAACAGCCCCAGCATTTT.

This clonotype was counted many times. The V gene is TRBV20-1, the J gene TRBJ1-4; no clear D gene. This CDR3 region has 12 residues. The germline V and J ends were trimmed by 0 bases and 15 bases, with 14 bases remaining between them. The germline V gene has CDR1 DFQATT and CDR2 SNEGSKA (reference sequence). The chain's CDR3 is CSARDPSKGLFF. The CDR3 nucleotides read TGCAGTGCTAGAGATCCCTCGAAGGGTTTGTTTTTT.

This clonotype appeared a single time. V gene TRBV20-1 combines with J gene TRBJ1-2; TRBD1 agrees at 10 bases. Germline CDR1 DFQATT, CDR2 SNEGSKA (reference sequence). The CDR3 consists of 15 residues. V was clipped by 5 bases and J by 4 bases; unmatched bases: 10. The CDR3 sequence: CSAGVTGTGAYGYTF. The CDR3 DNA sequence: TGCAGTGCTGGGGTTACCGGGACAGGGGCCTATGGCTACACCTTC.

This clonotype appeared many times. The chain links TRBV5-1 to TRBJ2-3; 8 bases fit TRBD2. The ends lost 6 bases at V and 3 bases at J; junction bases unmatched: 6. CDR1 and CDR2 from the germline V gene are SGHRS and YFSETQ. CDR3 length: 14 residues. This CDR3 is CASTPGGRTDTQYF. DNA for the CDR3: TGCGCCAGCACCCCGGGGGGGCGGACAGATACGCAGTATTTT.

This clonotype was seen at least ten times. The J gene is TRBJ1-4, the V gene TRBV12-3 or TRBV12-4; D unresolved. V shed 5 bases and J shed 5 bases, with 3 bases lying between them. The CDR3 contains 11 residues. Here the CDR3 reads CASSLNEKLFF. CDR3 nucleotide sequence: TGTGCCAGCAGTCTAAATGAAAAACTGTTTTTT.

This clonotype was picked up a small number of times. A single base separates this from a much larger clone, so it may be a read error. The V call is TRBV6-1, the J call TRBJ1-6; TRBD1 is a possible D gene (6 bases). This CDR3 is 14 amino acids long. Trimming took 5 bases from V and 6 from J, leaving 11 bases between them. The V gene's germline CDR1 is MNHNS and CDR2 SASEGT. This CDR3 reads CASSHMDSNSPLHF. The CDR3, as DNA: TGTGCCAGCAGTCACATGGACAGTAATTCACCCCTCCACTTT.

This clonotype came up many times. This chain joins TRBV18 and TRBJ1-6, with TRBD1 matching 7 bases. The CDR3 loop spans 16 amino acids. After removal of 4 bases from V and 8 bases from J, the junction contained 11 bases not matched to a gene. Germline lookup yields CDR1 KGHSH and CDR2 LQKENI. The CDR3 reads CASSLNGQDRDSPLHF. The CDR3 region has the DNA TGTGCCAGCTCACTGAACGGACAGGACCGTGATTCACCCCTCCACTTT.